These 29 T cell receptor beta chains share one sample of origin, sequenced in a study of long-term antiretroviral therapy in people with HIV. The run of the v3.0 immunoSEQ assay was at survey level. Assay used: immunoSEQ multiplex PCR; TCRdb lists only in-frame clones, some missing. The sample lists tens of thousands of clones, about 81% occurring once. The sequences come from unsorted PBMCs, collected 0.8 years after starting antiretroviral therapy. These receptors came from a woman between 18 and 29 years old with HIV.

The chain employs TRBV6-5 and TRBJ2-2; 8 positions agree with TRBD1. The CDR3 has 14 residues. Germline V CDR1 and CDR2: MNHEY, SVGAGI. Trimming took 6 bases from V and 4 from J; bases not matched to a gene: 4. The DNA of the CDR3 is TGTGCCAGCAGCAGGGGGCAGGTCACCGGGGAGCTGTTTTTT. Its protein product is CASSRGQVTGELFF.

V usage is TRBV27 and J usage is TRBJ2-5, with D unclear. From germline, CDR1 is MNHEY and CDR2 SMNVEV (reference sequence). Trimming stripped 1 base from V and 9 bases from J, with 3 bases between. The CDR3 runs to 10 residues. The CDR3 DNA reads as TGTGCCAGCAGTTTATACCCCCAGTACTTC. Protein sequence: CASSLYPQYF.

The rearrangement joins TRBV5-5 to TRBJ2-3, with D possibly being TRBD2 (7 bases). Per the germline V gene, CDR1 is SGHKS and CDR2 is YYEKEE (reference sequence). V was cut by 4 bases and J by 0 bases, with 9 bases left in between. This CDR3 comprises 14 residues. The CDR3 DNA sequence: TGTGCCAGCAGCCCGGGGGGCAGCACAGATACGCAGTATTTT. Protein product: CASSPGGSTDTQYF.

The chain carries TRBV2 and TRBJ2-7; 7 bases are shared with TRBD2. Trimming cost V 5 bases and J 5 bases; bases outside gene matches: 9. Germline V gene data show CDR1 as SNHLY and CDR2 as FYNNEI. CDR3 size: 14 residues. CDR3 sequence reads: CASSKSRGGNEQYF. Here the CDR3 DNA reads TGTGCCAGCAGTAAATCTCGGGGAGGGAACGAGCAGTACTTC.

Here the CDR3 DNA reads TGTGCCAGCAGCTTAGTACAGCCCTACAATGAGCAGTTCTTC. Amino acid sequence: CASSLVQPYNEQFF. J is TRBJ2-1 and V is TRBV7-2, with D hard to call. Per germline, CDR1 SGHTA and CDR2 FQGNSA. The CDR3 consists of 14 residues. V shed 1 base and J shed 2 bases, with 6 bases lying between them.

This clone was counted between two and nine times. The rearrangement links TRBV6-6 to TRBJ2-7, with 10 bases that match TRBD2. CDR1 is MNHNY, CDR2 SVGAGI, per germline (reference sequence). This CDR3 has 14 residues. With V trimmed by 0 bases and J by 9 bases, 5 bases remained unmatched. The CDR3 loop is CASSYSSGRSGQYF. Here the CDR3 DNA reads TGTGCCAGCAGTTACTCTAGCGGGAGGAGCGGGCAGTACTTC.

The genes are TRBV10-1 and TRBJ2-3; 13 nucleotides agree with TRBD2. This CDR3 spans 17 amino acids. With 1 base clipped from V and 2 bases from J, the junction kept 3 bases outside the gene matches. Germline lookup yields CDR1 WNHNN and CDR2 SYGVQD (reference sequence). The CDR3 DNA is TGCGCCAGCAGTGAGTTGACTAGCGGGAGGACCACAGATACGCAGTATTTT. It translates to CASSELTSGRTTDTQYF.

The chain couples TRBV28 to TRBJ2-3; TRBD2 matches at 11 bases. CDR1 is MDHEN and CDR2 is SYDVKM in the germline V gene. CDR3 length: 12 amino acids. CDR3 sequence reads: CLAGGPADTQYF. The CDR3 nucleotides are TGTTTAGCGGGAGGGCCCGCAGATACGCAGTATTTT.

In its sample, this clone was seen once. V usage is TRBV14 and J usage is TRBJ2-7; D remains unclear. V was shortened by 5 bases and J by 3 bases, with 5 bases between the two germline ends. This CDR3 is 11 amino acids long. The germline V gene has CDR1 SGHDN and CDR2 FVKESK. In DNA form, the CDR3 reads TGTGCCAGCAGCATACACTACGAGCAGTACTTC. Its protein is CASSIHYEQYF.

This clone was observed a single time. V and J are TRBV2 and TRBJ2-2; D not certain. CDR3 length equals 14 residues. The germline V and J ends were trimmed by 5 bases and 4 bases, with 11 bases remaining between them. Per germline, CDR1 SNHLY and CDR2 FYNNEI. The chain's CDR3 is CASSPGHVTGELFF. Written as DNA, the CDR3 is TGTGCCAGCAGTCCCGGTCACGTCACCGGGGAGCTGTTTTTT.

The chain has TRBV5-5 and TRBJ1-5; possible D gene TRBD1, 6 bases. The CDR3 has 14 residues. Germline V gene data show CDR1 as SGHKS and CDR2 as YYEKEE (reference sequence). V lost 4 bases and J lost 3, with 11 bases in between. CDR3 in amino acids: CASSLKGVNQPQHF. The CDR3 DNA is TGTGCCAGCAGCCTTAAGGGGGTCAATCAGCCCCAGCATTTT.

The chain carries TRBV19 and TRBJ1-1; a possible D gene is TRBD1 (5 bases). V was pared by 5 bases and J by 1 base, with 8 bases between. Germline-derived CDR1 and CDR2 are LNHDA and SQIVND (reference sequence). There are 13 residues in the CDR3. The CDR3, as DNA: TGTGCCAGTAGTCAGGGCAAGAACACTGAAGCTTTCTTT. This encodes CASSQGKNTEAFF.

V is TRBV19 and J is TRBJ2-2, with 11 bases matching TRBD2. The CDR3 totals 16 residues. Germline trimming cut 5 bases from V and 8 bases from J; bases unmatched to any gene: 10. In germline, CDR1 is LNHDA, CDR2 SQIVND (reference sequence). The CDR3 protein is CASSGTSGRLNGELFF. The CDR3 DNA follows: TGTGCCAGTAGTGGTACTAGCGGGAGATTGAATGGGGAGCTGTTTTTT.

The chain combines TRBV6-5 with TRBJ2-7, with no clear D. V lost 0 bases and J lost 2, with 14 bases in between. This CDR3 comprises 16 residues. Germline-derived CDR1 and CDR2 are MNHEY and SVGAGI. Here the CDR3 DNA reads TGTGCCAGCAGTTACTCGAAGGAGCTCCAAGCCTACGAGCAGTACTTC. Translating it yields CASSYSKELQAYEQYF.

The V gene is TRBV27, the J gene TRBJ1-4, with 7 bases identical to TRBD1. From germline, CDR1 is MNHEY and CDR2 SMNVEV (reference sequence). The CDR3 spans 15 residues. The junction had 6 bases not matched to a gene; V was cut back by 4 bases and J by 4 bases. The DNA for the CDR3 is TGTGCCAGCAGTTCACAGGGGTTTGGTAATGAAAAACTGTTTTTT. Encoded protein: CASSSQGFGNEKLFF.

This clone was seen a single time. The chain couples TRBV5-6 to TRBJ2-7; a weak D match, TRBD2 (5 bases). CDR3 length equals 14 residues. Trimming removed 5 bases at V and 3 bases at J, with 15 bases between. Per germline, CDR1 SGHDT and CDR2 YYEEEE. In DNA form, the CDR3 reads TGTGCCAGCAGTTTTGAGGGCTTGAGCTACGAGCAGTACTTC. Its protein is CASSFEGLSYEQYF.

This clone was recorded a few times. The chain uses TRBV28 and TRBJ2-2; TRBD1 matches 9 bases. Germline V gene sequence: CDR1 MDHEN, CDR2 SYDVKM. The J segment lost 0 bases and the V segment lost 5 bases, leaving 7 bases of the junction unmatched. The CDR3 extends over 17 amino acids. This chain's CDR3 is CASSLTGGPTNTGELFF. For the CDR3, the DNA is TGTGCCAGCAGTCTTACAGGGGGCCCCACGAACACCGGGGAGCTGTTTTTT.

This sequence joins TRBV14 and TRBJ2-5, with TRBD1 matching 7 bases. Germline trimming cut 4 bases from V and 5 bases from J; bases unmatched to any gene: 10. This CDR3 has 15 residues. CDR1 and CDR2 (germline): SGHDN, FVKESK. The chain's CDR3 is CASSLETRGRETQYF. CDR3 DNA sequence: TGTGCCAGCAGCCTCGAAACGAGGGGGCGGGAGACCCAGTACTTC.

The gene calls are TRBV4-1 and TRBJ2-2; weak D call: TRBD2 (6 bases). Trimming removed 1 base from V and 1 base from J, with 16 bases in between. The CDR3 loop spans 18 amino acids. Germline V CDR1 and CDR2: MGHRA, YSYEKL. Here the CDR3 reads CASSQVIWSGLNTGELFF. Here the CDR3 DNA reads TGCGCCAGCAGCCAAGTTATTTGGTCGGGACTGAACACCGGGGAGCTGTTTTTT.

The CDR3 protein is CASSPSGQGYGYTF. The CDR3 nucleotides are TGTGCCAGCAGCCCCTCAGGACAGGGTTATGGCTACACCTTC. The chain links TRBV7-9 to TRBJ1-2; 8 nucleotides agree with TRBD1. After removal of 5 bases from V and 5 bases from J, the junction contained 7 bases not matched to a gene. The CDR3 contains 14 residues. The germline V gene encodes CDR1 SEHNR and CDR2 FQNEAQ (reference sequence). Together with reference TRBV7-9 and TRBJ1-2, the CDR3 gives the full variable domain: DTGVSQNPRHKITKRGQNVTFRCDPISEHNRLYWYRQTLGQGPEFLTYFQNEAQLEKSRLLSDRFSAERPKGSFSTLEIQRTEQGDSAMYLCASSPSGQGYGYTFGSGTRLTVV.

In regard to this clone: Other DNA sequences in the sample encode the same CDR3. V is TRBV5-1 and J is TRBJ2-3, with D possibly matching TRBD2 (5 bases). The germline gives CDR1 SGHRS, CDR2 YFSETQ. The CDR3 consists of 15 residues. The V gene lost 0 bases and the J gene lost 0 bases, with 8 bases spanning the gap. The CDR3 DNA reads as TGCGCCAGCAGCTTGGAGCGGACTAGCACAGATACGCAGTATTTT. Protein product: CASSLERTSTDTQYF.

This clone was seen a few times. The chain carries TRBV19 and TRBJ1-4; no definite D call. Germline V gene sequence: CDR1 LNHDA, CDR2 SQIVND (reference sequence). Trimming removed 8 bases from V and 6 bases from J, with 13 bases in between. This CDR3 has 13 amino acids. In nucleotides, the CDR3 is TGTGCCAGTCATCAGGACCGGCATGAAAAACTGTTTTTT. Residues: CASHQDRHEKLFF.

This chain joins TRBV2 and TRBJ2-7, with TRBD2 identical over 14 bases. V shed 7 bases and J 3 bases; nucleotides not matched to a gene: 2. This CDR3 region has 14 residues. CDR1 SNHLY and CDR2 FYNNEI come from the germline V gene. The CDR3 spells CASIGLAGGYEQYF. Here the CDR3 DNA reads TGTGCCAGCATAGGACTAGCGGGAGGCTACGAGCAGTACTTC.

The J gene is TRBJ2-7, the V gene TRBV9; the D gene could be TRBD1 or TRBD2 (6 bases each). CDR3 length: 14 residues. Germline values: CDR1 SGDLS, CDR2 YYNGEE. V shed 3 bases and J shed 3 bases, with 13 bases lying between them. CDR3 coding DNA: TGTGCCAGCAGCGGGAGGGGGGAATACTACGAGCAGTACTTC. Residues: CASSGRGEYYEQYF.

This clone was seen a single time. The chain uses TRBV7-9 and TRBJ1-2; D remains unclear. Trimming removed 5 bases from V and 2 bases from J, with 12 bases in between. In germline, CDR1 is SEHNR, CDR2 FQNEAQ (reference sequence). The CDR3 spans 14 residues. The CDR3 region is CASSPETQNYGYTF. CDR3 sequence (DNA): TGTGCCAGCAGCCCTGAGACCCAGAACTATGGCTACACCTTC.

This clone was counted between two and nine times. The chain combines TRBV7-3 with TRBJ2-5, with 11 bases matching TRBD2. V gave up 5 bases and J gave up 5 bases; unmatched junction bases: 7. The CDR3 consists of 15 residues. The germline CDR1 and CDR2 sequences are SGHTA and FQGTGA. Here the CDR3 reads CASSPTSGSRETQYF. The DNA of the CDR3 is TGTGCCAGCAGCCCTACTAGCGGGAGTAGGGAGACCCAGTACTTC.

The chain has TRBV7-2 and TRBJ2-3; D is ambiguous. Trimming removed 3 bases from V and 5 bases from J, with 9 bases in between. The CDR3 covers 13 residues. The germline gives CDR1 SGHTA, CDR2 FQGNSA. The CDR3 spells CASSFPRRDTQYF. In DNA, the CDR3 is TGTGCCAGCAGCTTCCCTCGCAGAGATACGCAGTATTTT.

The gene calls are TRBV29-1 and TRBJ2-5; TRBD1 agrees at 7 bases. This CDR3 has 13 amino acids. V was clipped by 7 bases and J by 4 bases; unmatched bases: 9. CDR1 SQVTM and CDR2 ANQGSEA come from the germline V gene. The CDR3 here is CSAERTGRETQYF. In DNA form, the CDR3 reads TGCAGCGCCGAGAGGACAGGTCGAGAGACCCAGTACTTC.

This clone was detected once. J is TRBJ1-1 and V is TRBV18; D remains unclear. Germline V gene sequence: CDR1 KGHSH, CDR2 LQKENI. The CDR3 runs 12 residues. V gave up 3 bases and J gave up 7 bases, with 9 bases separating them. The CDR3 bases are TGTGCCAGCTCACCCATGACCCGTGAAGCTTTCTTT. Its translation is CASSPMTREAFF.